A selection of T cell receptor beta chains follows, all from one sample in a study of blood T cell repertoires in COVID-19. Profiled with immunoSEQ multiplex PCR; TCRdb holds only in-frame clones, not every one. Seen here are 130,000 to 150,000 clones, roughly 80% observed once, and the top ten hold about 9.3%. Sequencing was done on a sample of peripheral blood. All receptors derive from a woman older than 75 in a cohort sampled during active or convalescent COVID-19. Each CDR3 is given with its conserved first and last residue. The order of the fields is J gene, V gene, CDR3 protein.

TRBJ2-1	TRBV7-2	CASSLAPGGRINEQFF
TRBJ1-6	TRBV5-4	CASRTTPARNSPLHF
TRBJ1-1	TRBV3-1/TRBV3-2	CASSGGADTEAFF
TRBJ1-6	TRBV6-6	CASISRTAYNSPLHF
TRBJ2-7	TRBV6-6	CASRSFRDRPYEQYF
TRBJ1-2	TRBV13	CASSRDRGRAYGYTF
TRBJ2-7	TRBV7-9	CASSLGTAGEPYEQYF
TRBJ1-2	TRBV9	CASSRSGTALYGYTF
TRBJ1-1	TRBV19	CASMDRGSSEAFF
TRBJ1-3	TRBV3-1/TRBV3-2	CASSQDQGAAGNTIYF
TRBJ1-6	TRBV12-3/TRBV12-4	CASSFGAESPLHF
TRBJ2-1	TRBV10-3	CAISEGLAGGLDYNEQFF
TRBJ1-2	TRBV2	CASRGQGLYGYTF
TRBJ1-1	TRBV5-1	CASSTQGPPTEAFF
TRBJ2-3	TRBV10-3	CAISADYTQYF
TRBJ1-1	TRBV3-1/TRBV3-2	CASSQNRGPAFF
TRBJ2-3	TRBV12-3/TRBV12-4	CASSFYSTDTQYF
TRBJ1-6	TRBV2	CASGQGAYNSPLHF
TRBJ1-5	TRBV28	CASSLLNQPQHF
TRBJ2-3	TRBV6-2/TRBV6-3	CASSLYGGPPDTQYF
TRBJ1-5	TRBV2	CASSDGLLWKPQHF
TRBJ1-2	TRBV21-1	CASSNSTGRSDGYTF
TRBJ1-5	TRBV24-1	CANIRQGVEPQHF
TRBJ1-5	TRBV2	CASSELLSGQPQHF